A single sample is the source of the 20 T cell receptor beta chains below, sequenced in a study of regulatory T cells in long-lasting Graves disease. Sequencing libraries for TCR beta were prepared with iRepertoire HTBI primers and Arm-PCR of CDR3 regions. Each CDR3 protein is one row after TCRdb ran MiXCR on the multiplex PCR reads. The sample holds about 380,000 distinct CDR3 sequences, about 16% seen once. Time point in this sample: newly diagnosed GD, antithyroid drugs for less than 3 months. From PBMCs, RNA was extracted and then used to make the TCR library. Sample: peripheral blood mononuclear cells (PBMCs), taken at new diagnosis, from a patient treated with antithyroid drugs. Source of these receptors: a female donor with Graves disease.

Ten or more counts support this clonotype. The rearrangement uses TRBV5-1 and TRBJ2-3; tentatively, D is TRBD2 (6 bases). This CDR3 has 16 amino acids. V was shortened by 0 bases and J by 0 bases, with 11 bases between the two germline ends. CDR1 and CDR2 from the germline V gene are SGHRS and YFSETQ. The CDR3 spells CASSLDRRGSTDTQYF. The DNA of the CDR3 is TGCGCCAGCAGCTTGGATCGGCGGGGTAGCACAGATACGCAGTATTTT.

The rearrangement links TRBV14 to TRBJ1-2, with D hard to call. The CDR3 is made up of 15 amino acids. V shed 1 base and J shed 2 bases, with 11 bases lying between them. Germline lookup yields CDR1 SGHDN and CDR2 FVKESK. CDR3 amino acids: CASSQAYSPNYGYTF. CDR3 DNA: TGTGCCAGCAGCCAAGCCTATAGTCCCAACTATGGCTACACCTTC.

J is TRBJ1-5 and V is TRBV6-1; 8 nucleotides match TRBD1. Trimming cost V 1 base and J 0 bases; bases outside gene matches: 11. This CDR3 comprises 19 residues. CDR1 is MNHNS, CDR2 SASEGT, per germline. The CDR3 here is CASSEGTGTSIYSNQPQHF. The CDR3 DNA reads TGTGCCAGCAGTGAAGGGACAGGGACATCAATCTATAGCAATCAGCCCCAGCATTTT.

This clonotype was recorded many times. This chain joins TRBV12-3 or TRBV12-4 and TRBJ2-3; maybe TRBD2 (6 bases). The CDR3 has 13 amino acids. Trimming left V 7 bases short and J 4 bases short, with 12 bases between. The chain's CDR3 is CASNIGGSDTQYF. The DNA of the CDR3 is TGTGCCAGCAATATAGGAGGGTCAGATACGCAGTATTTT.

This clonotype was seen repeatedly, ten times or more. This rearrangement joins TRBV2 to TRBJ2-5; D ambiguous. V lost 6 bases and J 2 bases, leaving 10 bases between the germline ends. This CDR3 is built from 13 residues. The V gene's germline CDR1 is SNHLY and CDR2 FYNNEI. CDR3 in amino acids: CASRRSAQETQYF. The DNA for the CDR3 is TGTGCCAGCAGGAGGTCTGCACAAGAGACCCAGTACTTC. The full variable domain, in which reference TRBV2 and TRBJ2-5 provide the parts outside the CDR3, is EPEVTQTPSHQVTQMGQEVILRCVPISNHLYFYWYRQILGQKVEFLVSFYNNEISEKSEIFDDQFSVERPDGSNFTLKIRSTKLEDSAMYFCASRRSAQETQYFGPGTRLLVL.

This rearrangement joins TRBV4-1 to TRBJ2-1; 7 nucleotides align to TRBD1. After removal of 0 bases from V and 7 bases from J, the junction contained 9 bases not matched to a gene. Germline values: CDR1 MGHRA, CDR2 YSYEKL. CDR3 size: 16 residues. The CDR3 here is CASSQDRGVTGNEQFF. The DNA for the CDR3 is TGCGCCAGCAGCCAAGATAGGGGTGTGACAGGGAATGAGCAGTTCTTC.

The chain recombines TRBV9 with TRBJ2-2; weak D call: TRBD1 (6 bases). Germline V lookup: CDR1 SGDLS, CDR2 YYNGEE. This CDR3 has 17 residues. V lost 0 bases and J 0 bases, leaving 12 bases between the germline ends. This CDR3 is CASSVEGWTANTGELFF. Here the CDR3 DNA reads TGTGCCAGCAGCGTAGAAGGTTGGACAGCGAACACCGGGGAGCTGTTTTTT.

This clonotype appeared a few times. V usage is TRBV6-2 or TRBV6-3 and J usage is TRBJ2-5, with D unclear. V lost 5 bases and J 4 bases, leaving 5 bases between the germline ends. Germline assignment: CDR1 MNHEY and CDR2 SVGEGT. The CDR3 runs 11 residues. Here the CDR3 DNA reads TGTGCCAGCAGTGATAGAGAGACCCAGTACTTC. Protein product: CASSDRETQYF.

Ten or more counts support this clonotype. The chain employs TRBV2 and TRBJ1-2; 8 bases fit TRBD1. V dropped 2 bases and J dropped 8; count of bases not matched to a gene: 10. The CDR3 totals 15 residues. Germline V gene lookup returns CDR1 SNHLY and CDR2 FYNNEI. CDR3: CASSESRTGRGGYTF. CDR3 nucleotides: TGTGCCAGCAGTGAATCCAGGACAGGGCGGGGGGGCTACACCTTC. Using reference TRBV2 and TRBJ1-2 for the parts outside the CDR3, the full variable domain is EPEVTQTPSHQVTQMGQEVILRCVPISNHLYFYWYRQILGQKVEFLVSFYNNEISEKSEIFDDQFSVERPDGSNFTLKIRSTKLEDSAMYFCASSESRTGRGGYTFGSGTRLTVV.

The chain couples TRBV6-2 or TRBV6-3 to TRBJ2-5; D not resolved. The ends were cut back, 5 bases at V and 5 bases at J, with 12 bases in the middle. CDR3 length: 13 residues. Germline values: CDR1 MNHEY, CDR2 SVGEGT. CDR3 region: CASSEQSLETQYF. The CDR3 coding sequence is TGTGCCAGCAGTGAACAGTCCCTGGAGACCCAGTACTTC.

This clonotype was detected ten times or more. The chain employs TRBV3-1 and TRBJ1-2; D call uncertain. This CDR3 spans 15 amino acids. The ends were cut back, 3 bases at V and 6 bases at J, with 17 bases in the middle. Germline-derived CDR1 and CDR2 are LGHDT and YNNKEL (reference sequence). This chain's CDR3 is CASSQDPEGMNGYTF. The CDR3 DNA reads as TGTGCCAGCAGCCAGGACCCGGAGGGAATGAATGGCTACACCTTC. The variable domain in full, with the rest retrieved from reference TRBV3-1 and TRBJ1-2, is DTAVSQTPKYLVTQMGNDKSIKCEQNLGHDTMYWYKQDSKKFLKIMFSYNNKELIINETVPNRFSPKSPDKAHLNLHINSLELGDSAVYFCASSQDPEGMNGYTFGSGTRLTVV.

The chain recombines TRBV10-1 with TRBJ2-2; TRBD2 is a possible D gene (5 bases). The CDR3 is 13 amino acids. Looked up from germline, CDR1 is WNHNN and CDR2 is SYGVQD (reference sequence). V dropped 6 bases and J dropped 3 bases, with 8 bases sitting between them. For the CDR3, the DNA is TGCGCCAGCAGCCAGGAGGACACCGGGGAGCTGTTTTTT. Translated: CASSQEDTGELFF.

This clonotype was counted ten times or more. V usage is TRBV2 and J usage is TRBJ1-6, with D perhaps TRBD1 (6 bases). Germline V gene sequence: CDR1 SNHLY, CDR2 FYNNEI. Trimming left V 0 bases short and J 7 bases short, with 10 bases between. CDR3 size: 15 residues. As DNA, the CDR3 is TGTGCCAGCAGTGAAGCGGGGGCGTCGAATTCACCCCTCCACTTT. This sequence encodes CASSEAGASNSPLHF.

This chain connects TRBV11-2 to TRBJ2-7, with D tentatively TRBD1 (5 bases). Per the germline V gene, CDR1 is SGHAT and CDR2 is FQNNGV. Trimming took off 6 bases at V and 2 bases at J, with 11 bases between the two ends. This CDR3 is 13 amino acids long. The CDR3 nucleotides read TGTGCCAGCAGTTTTGACAGCCCCTACGAGCAGTACTTC. Protein sequence: CASSFDSPYEQYF.

This clonotype was detected a few times. The V gene is TRBV12-5, the J gene TRBJ2-1; a weak D match, TRBD2 (7 bases). Germline CDR1 is LGHNT and CDR2 is FRNRAP. The CDR3 has 16 residues. The ends were cut back, 1 base at V and 8 bases at J, with 18 bases in the middle. This CDR3 is CASGLGGGAPLDEQFF. The CDR3 nucleotides read TGTGCTAGTGGTTTGGGGGGGGGGGCGCCGTTAGATGAGCAGTTCTTC. Using reference TRBV12-5 and TRBJ2-1 for the parts outside the CDR3, the full variable domain is DARVTQTPRHKVTEMGQEVTMRCQPILGHNTVFWYRQTMMQGLELLAYFRNRAPLDDSGMPKDRFSAEMPDATLATLKIQPSEPRDSAVYFCASGLGGGAPLDEQFFGPGTRLTVL.

This clonotype was detected many times. This chain connects TRBV2 to TRBJ1-5; D call uncertain. Germline values: CDR1 SNHLY, CDR2 FYNNEI. The germline V and J ends were trimmed by 4 bases and 6 bases, with 22 bases remaining between them. The CDR3 consists of 17 residues. CDR3 bases: TGTGCCAGCAGTGCATCCACGATACTACCAAAGGGTCAGCCCCAGCATTTT. It translates to CASSASTILPKGQPQHF. The complete variable domain, with remaining parts taken from reference TRBV2 and TRBJ1-5, reads EPEVTQTPSHQVTQMGQEVILRCVPISNHLYFYWYRQILGQKVEFLVSFYNNEISEKSEIFDDQFSVERPDGSNFTLKIRSTKLEDSAMYFCASSASTILPKGQPQHFGDGTRLSIL.

This clonotype was recorded many times. The chain recombines TRBV6-5 with TRBJ1-2; 8 nucleotides agree with TRBD1. Per germline, CDR1 MNHEY and CDR2 SVGAGI. The junction had 5 bases not matched to a gene; V was cut back by 0 bases and J by 8 bases. The CDR3 has 14 residues. The DNA of the CDR3 is TGTGCCAGCAGTTACTCACCCGACAGGGGCGGCTACACCTTC. As protein: CASSYSPDRGGYTF.

A remark on this clonotype: A much bigger clone sits one base away, suggesting this may be a read error. The V call is TRBV5-1, the J call TRBJ2-1, with 8 bases aligning to TRBD1. The germline CDR1 and CDR2 sequences are SGHRS and YFSETQ. The CDR3 is 19 amino acids. The junction had 16 bases not matched to a gene; V was cut back by 0 bases and J by 5 bases. CDR3 amino acids: CASSLGAQFKGQGHNEQFF. The CDR3 nucleotides are TGCGCCAGCAGCTTGGGGGCCCAATTTAAAGGACAGGGCCACAATGAGCAGTTCTTC.

There are a few counts of this clonotype. This may come from a read error, since a much larger clone is one base off. This sequence joins TRBV7-9 and TRBJ2-4; 12 bases are a match to TRBD2. The CDR3 totals 16 residues. V lost 5 bases to trimming and J lost 13 bases; unmatched junction nucleotides: 15. The germline V gene encodes CDR1 SEHNR and CDR2 FQNEAQ (reference sequence). DNA for the CDR3: TGTGCCAGCAGCCGCCCGACTAGCGGGGGTTACAATGAGCAGTACTTC. Its translation: CASSRPTSGGYNEQYF.

This clonotype was seen repeatedly, ten times or more. The chain has TRBV30 and TRBJ2-5; 8 nucleotides align to TRBD1. The CDR3 extends over 14 amino acids. The germline gives CDR1 GTSNPN, CDR2 SVGIG (reference sequence). The J segment lost 3 bases and the V segment lost 6 bases, leaving 9 bases of the junction unmatched. CDR3 nucleotide sequence: TGTGCCTGCCATGGATCGACAGGGGAAGAGACCCAGTACTTC. Amino acids: CACHGSTGEETQYF.